The entry below gives a single T cell receptor (beta chain) sequence along with its context. This sample is drawn from a study of blood T cell repertoires in COVID-19. Using immunoSEQ multiplex PCR, the repertoire was profiled, and TCRdb retains in-frame clones only, with some absent. The sample records roughly 200,000 clones, about 90% being singletons. Per germline, CDR1 SGHRS and CDR2 YFSETQ. This CDR3 region has 16 residues. Trimming removed 0 bases from V and 5 bases from J; junction bases left unmatched: 8. The V gene is TRBV5-1, the J gene TRBJ2-5; 9 bases are a match to TRBD1. The sample was peripheral blood. The TCR was taken from a man in his fifties or sixties with active or convalescent COVID-19. The CDR3 DNA reads TGCGCCAGCAGCTTGGCCGGGACAGGGTCGGGGGAGACCCAGTACTTC. It translates to CASSLAGTGSGETQYF. Using reference TRBV5-1 and TRBJ2-5 for the parts outside the CDR3, the full variable domain is KAGVTQTPRYLIKTRGQQVTLSCSPISGHRSVSWYQQTPGQGLQFLFEYFSETQRNKGNFPGRFSGRQFSNSRSEMNVSTLELGDSALYLCASSLAGTGSGETQYFGPGTRLLVL.